This entry concerns a single T cell receptor beta chain. Antigen specificity is unknown. This record belongs to a study of cytomegalovirus exposure and HLA in healthy donors. Whole-study results and caveats: Researchers counted around 180 TCR beta chains as cytomegalovirus-associated.

Profiling relied on immunoSEQ multiplex PCR, and the TCRdb table lists in-frame clones only, not all of them. The sample lists tens of thousands of clones, about 93% occurring once. J lost 6 bases, V lost 4 bases, and 13 bases had no gene match. The CDR3 has 15 residues. Germline CDR1 reads SGHKS; CDR2 reads YYEKEE (reference sequence). The V and J genes are TRBV5-5 and TRBJ2-7, with 7 bases that match TRBD2. The receptor's source is a woman in her late teens or twenties in good health and CMV-seronegative. Specimen: PBMCs. CDR3 sequence reads: CASSINRDYRSEQYF. The CDR3 nucleotides are TGTGCCAGCAGCATTAACCGGGACTACCGGTCCGAGCAGTACTTC. The complete variable domain, with remaining parts taken from reference TRBV5-5 and TRBJ2-7, reads DAGVTQSPTHLIKTRGQQVTLRCSPISGHKSVSWYQQVLGQGPQFIFQYYEKEERGRGNFPDRFSARQFPNYSSELNVNALLLGDSALYLCASSINRDYRSEQYFGPGTRLTVT.